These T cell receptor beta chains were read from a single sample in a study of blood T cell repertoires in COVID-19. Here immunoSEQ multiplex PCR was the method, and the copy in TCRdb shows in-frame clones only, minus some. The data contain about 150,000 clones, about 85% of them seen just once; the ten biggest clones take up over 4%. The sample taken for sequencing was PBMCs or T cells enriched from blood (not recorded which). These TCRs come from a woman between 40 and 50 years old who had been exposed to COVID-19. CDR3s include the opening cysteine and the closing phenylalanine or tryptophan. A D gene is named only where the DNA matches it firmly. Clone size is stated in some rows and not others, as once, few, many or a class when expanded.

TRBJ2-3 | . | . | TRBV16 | CASTSTDTQYF | TGTGCCAGCACTAGCACAGATACGCAGTATTTT
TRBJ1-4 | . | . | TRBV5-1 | CASSQSAGQHRGEKLFF | TGCGCCAGCAGCCAATCCGCCGGACAGCACCGAGGTGAAAAACTGTTTTTT
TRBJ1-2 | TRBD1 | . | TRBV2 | CASSGTGGIDGYTF | TGTGCCAGCAGTGGCACAGGGGGTATAGATGGCTACACCTTC
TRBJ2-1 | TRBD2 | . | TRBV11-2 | CASSFAGTSGAYNEQFF | TGTGCCAGCAGCTTTGCCGGGACTAGCGGGGCCTACAATGAGCAGTTCTTC
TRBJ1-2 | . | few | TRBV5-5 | CASSPWTVYGYTF | TGTGCCAGCAGCCCTTGGACAGTCTATGGCTACACCTTC
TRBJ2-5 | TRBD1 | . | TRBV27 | CASRTRRTGRAGETQYF | TGTGCCAGCAGAACTCGTAGGACAGGGCGGGCCGGGGAGACCCAGTACTTC
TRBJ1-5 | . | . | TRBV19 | CATRQPNQPQHF | TGTGCTACAAGACAGCCCAATCAGCCCCAGCATTTT
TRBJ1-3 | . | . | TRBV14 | CASSRTSGLPSGNTIYF | TGTGCCAGCAGCCGAACCTCAGGACTTCCCTCTGGAAACACCATATATTTT
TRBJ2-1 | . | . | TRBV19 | CASSPRVGLATDEQFF | TGTGCCAGTAGTCCCAGGGTTGGTTTAGCAACCGATGAGCAGTTCTTC
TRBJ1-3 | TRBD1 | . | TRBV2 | CASRADRGSGNTIYF | TGTGCCAGCAGAGCCGACAGGGGATCGGGAAACACCATATATTTT